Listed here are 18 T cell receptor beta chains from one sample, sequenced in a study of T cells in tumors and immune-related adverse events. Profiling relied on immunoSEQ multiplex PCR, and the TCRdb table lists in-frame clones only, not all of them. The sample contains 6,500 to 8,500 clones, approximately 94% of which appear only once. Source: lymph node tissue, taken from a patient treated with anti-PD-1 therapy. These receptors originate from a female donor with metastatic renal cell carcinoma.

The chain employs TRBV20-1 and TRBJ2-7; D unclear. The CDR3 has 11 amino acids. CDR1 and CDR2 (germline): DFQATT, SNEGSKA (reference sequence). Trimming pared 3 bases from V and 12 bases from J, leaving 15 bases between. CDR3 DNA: TGCAGTGCTAGTAACCCCTTCGACTTGTACTTC. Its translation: CSASNPFDLYF.

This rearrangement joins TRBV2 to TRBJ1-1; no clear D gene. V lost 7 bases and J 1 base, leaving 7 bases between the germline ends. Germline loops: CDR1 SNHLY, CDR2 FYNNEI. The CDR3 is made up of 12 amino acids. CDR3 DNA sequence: TGTGCCAGCAATCAAGGGAACACTGAAGCTTTCTTT. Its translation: CASNQGNTEAFF.

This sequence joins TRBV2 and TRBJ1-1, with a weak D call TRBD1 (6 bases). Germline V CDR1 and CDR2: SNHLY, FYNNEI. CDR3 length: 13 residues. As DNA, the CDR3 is TGTGCAGACAGGCGGGAGTGGAACACTGAAGCTTTCTTT. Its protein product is CADRREWNTEAFF.

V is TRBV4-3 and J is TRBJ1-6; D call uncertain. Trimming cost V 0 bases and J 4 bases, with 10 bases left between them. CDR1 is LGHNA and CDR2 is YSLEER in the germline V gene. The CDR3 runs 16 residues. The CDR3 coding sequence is TGCGCCAGCAGCCAAGACCTACAGAGTTATAATTCACCCCTCCACTTT. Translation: CASSQDLQSYNSPLHF.

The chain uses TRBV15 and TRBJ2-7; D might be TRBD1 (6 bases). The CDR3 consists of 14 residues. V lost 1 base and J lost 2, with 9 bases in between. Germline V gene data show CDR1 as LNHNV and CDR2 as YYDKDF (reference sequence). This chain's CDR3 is CATSRVYRAYEQYF. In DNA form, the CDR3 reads TGTGCCACCAGCAGAGTCTACAGGGCCTACGAGCAGTACTTC. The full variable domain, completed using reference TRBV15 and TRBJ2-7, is DAMVIQNPRYQVTQFGKPVTLSCSQTLNHNVMYWYQQKSSQAPKLLFHYYDKDFNNEADTPDNFQSRRPNTSFCFLDIRSPGLGDTAMYLCATSRVYRAYEQYFGPGTRLTVT.

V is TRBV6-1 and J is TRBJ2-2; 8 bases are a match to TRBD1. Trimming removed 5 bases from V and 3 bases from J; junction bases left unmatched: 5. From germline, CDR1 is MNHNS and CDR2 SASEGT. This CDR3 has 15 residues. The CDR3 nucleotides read TGTGCCAGCAGTACTCAGACAGGGGACACCGGGGAGCTGTTTTTT. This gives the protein CASSTQTGDTGELFF.

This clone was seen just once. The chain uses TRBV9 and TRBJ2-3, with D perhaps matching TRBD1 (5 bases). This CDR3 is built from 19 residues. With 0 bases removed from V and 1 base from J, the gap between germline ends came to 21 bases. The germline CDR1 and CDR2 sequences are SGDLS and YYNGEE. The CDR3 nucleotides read TGTGCCAGCAGCGTAGCGAGGATAATAGGGGCTGGGGGCACAGATACGCAGTATTTT. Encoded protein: CASSVARIIGAGGTDTQYF.

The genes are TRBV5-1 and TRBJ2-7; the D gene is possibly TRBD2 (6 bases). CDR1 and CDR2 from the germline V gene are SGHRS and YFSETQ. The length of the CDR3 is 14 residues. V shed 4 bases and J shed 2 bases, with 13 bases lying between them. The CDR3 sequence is CASSKVEGTYEQYF. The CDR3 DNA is TGCGCCAGCAGCAAGGTGGAGGGCACCTACGAGCAGTACTTC. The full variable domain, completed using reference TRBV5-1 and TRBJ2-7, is KAGVTQTPRYLIKTRGQQVTLSCSPISGHRSVSWYQQTPGQGLQFLFEYFSETQRNKGNFPGRFSGRQFSNSRSEMNVSTLELGDSALYLCASSKVEGTYEQYFGPGTRLTVT.

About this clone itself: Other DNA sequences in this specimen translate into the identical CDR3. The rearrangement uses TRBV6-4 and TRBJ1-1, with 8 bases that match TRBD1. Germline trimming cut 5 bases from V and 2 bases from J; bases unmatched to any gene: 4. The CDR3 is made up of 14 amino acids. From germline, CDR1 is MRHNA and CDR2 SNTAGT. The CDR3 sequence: CASSPGQGNTEAFF. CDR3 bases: TGTGCCAGCAGTCCCGGACAGGGAAACACTGAAGCTTTCTTT.

The CDR3 reads CASSRRTEAFF. As DNA, the CDR3 is TGTGCCAGCAGCCGGAGGACTGAAGCTTTCTTT. The chain carries TRBV7-9 and TRBJ1-1; D ambiguous. The V end was cut by 5 bases, the J end by 5 bases, with 6 bases between. This CDR3 is 11 amino acids long. Germline loops: CDR1 SEHNR, CDR2 FQNEAQ (reference sequence).

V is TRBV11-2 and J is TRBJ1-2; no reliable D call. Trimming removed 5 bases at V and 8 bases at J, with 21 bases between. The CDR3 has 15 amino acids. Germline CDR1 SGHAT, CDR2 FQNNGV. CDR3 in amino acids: CASSPVGGGLGGYTF. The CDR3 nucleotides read TGTGCCAGCAGCCCGGTGGGCGGTGGGCTAGGCGGCTACACCTTC.

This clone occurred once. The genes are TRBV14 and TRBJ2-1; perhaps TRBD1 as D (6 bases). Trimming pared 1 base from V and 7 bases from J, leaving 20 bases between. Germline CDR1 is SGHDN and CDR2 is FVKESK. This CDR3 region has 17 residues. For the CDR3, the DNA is TGTGCCAGCAGCCAAGTAGGTCGCCAGGGGAAGGGGAATGAGCAGTTCTTC. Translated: CASSQVGRQGKGNEQFF.

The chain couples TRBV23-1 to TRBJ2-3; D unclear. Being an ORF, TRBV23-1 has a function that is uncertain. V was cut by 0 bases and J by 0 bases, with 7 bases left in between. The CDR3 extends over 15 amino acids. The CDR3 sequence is CASSQSIGSTDTQYF. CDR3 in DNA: TGCGCCAGCAGTCAATCGATCGGGAGCACAGATACGCAGTATTTT.

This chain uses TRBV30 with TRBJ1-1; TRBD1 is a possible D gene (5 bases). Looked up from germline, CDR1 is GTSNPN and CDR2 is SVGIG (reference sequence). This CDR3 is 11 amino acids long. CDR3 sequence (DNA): TGTGCGGGGGAGTGGAACACTGAAGCTTTCTTT. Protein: CAGEWNTEAFF.

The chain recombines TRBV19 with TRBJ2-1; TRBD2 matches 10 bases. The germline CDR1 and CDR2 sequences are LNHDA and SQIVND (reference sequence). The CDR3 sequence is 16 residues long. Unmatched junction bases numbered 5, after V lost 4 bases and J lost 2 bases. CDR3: CASSTGLAEPYNEQFF. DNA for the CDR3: TGTGCCAGTAGTACAGGACTAGCGGAGCCCTACAATGAGCAGTTCTTC.

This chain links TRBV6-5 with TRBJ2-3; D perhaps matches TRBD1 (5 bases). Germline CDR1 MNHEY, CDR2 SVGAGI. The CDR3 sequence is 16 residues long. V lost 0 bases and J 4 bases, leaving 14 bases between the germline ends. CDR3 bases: TGTGCCAGCAGTTACTCGCAGGGAACCGGTGCAGATACGCAGTATTTT. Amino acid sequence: CASSYSQGTGADTQYF.

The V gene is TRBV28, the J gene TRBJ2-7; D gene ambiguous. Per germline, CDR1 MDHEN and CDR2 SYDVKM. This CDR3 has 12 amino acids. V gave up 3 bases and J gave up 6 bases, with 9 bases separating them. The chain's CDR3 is CASSLLWAEQYF. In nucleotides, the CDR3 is TGTGCCAGCAGTTTGTTGTGGGCCGAGCAGTACTTC.

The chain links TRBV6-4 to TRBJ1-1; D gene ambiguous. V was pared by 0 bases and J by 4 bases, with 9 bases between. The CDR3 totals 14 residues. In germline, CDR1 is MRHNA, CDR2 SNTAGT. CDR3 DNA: TGTGCCAGCAGTGACTCATCTGGGATCACTGAAGCTTTCTTT. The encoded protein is CASSDSSGITEAFF.